This T cell receptor (beta chain) was observed in a study of blood T cell repertoires in COVID-19. Germline V gene data show CDR1 as SEHNR and CDR2 as FQNEAQ (reference sequence). This CDR3 is 14 amino acids long. V dropped 5 bases and J dropped 6 bases, with 17 bases sitting between them. Assay: immunoSEQ multiplex PCR; the TCRdb copy retains only in-frame clones and omits some. The sample lists fewer than 350,000 clones, approximately 86% occurring once. The clonotype originates from a man in his thirties or forties with COVID-19, enrolled during active disease. Specimen: peripheral blood. The chain recombines TRBV7-9 with TRBJ2-7; D might be TRBD1 (6 bases). The CDR3 reads CASSGTWGLGEQYF. DNA of the CDR3: TGTGCCAGCAGCGGAACCTGGGGGCTGGGCGAGCAGTACTTC.